The 30 T cell receptor beta chains in this list originate from one sample, sequenced in a study of CD8 T cells in Susac syndrome. cDNA came from roughly 0.5 to 1 ug RNA primed by random hexamers. MiXCR, run by TCRdb on the immunoSEQ multiplex PCR reads, gives a single entry per CDR3 protein. The table records 95,000 to 150,000 distinct CDR3 sequences, approximately 96% of them present only once. The sample comprised CD4+ T cells from PBMCs. The receptors were gathered from a human donor with Susac syndrome.

This clonotype was seen a few times. V and J are TRBV2 and TRBJ1-1; D gene uncertain. This CDR3 contains 13 residues. Germline CDR1 SNHLY, CDR2 FYNNEI. Trimming cost V 2 bases and J 1 base, with 5 bases left between them. This chain's CDR3 is CASSELENTEAFF. The DNA of the CDR3 is TGTGCCAGCAGTGAATTGGAGAACACTGAAGCTTTCTTT.

CDR3 region: CAWRDGGHTEAFF. The CDR3 DNA reads as TGTGCCTGGAGGGATGGGGGACACACTGAAGCTTTCTTT. The chain combines TRBV30 with TRBJ1-1; weak D call: TRBD1 (5 bases). Trimming pared 3 bases from V and 3 bases from J, leaving 11 bases between. The CDR3 sequence is 13 residues long. Germline CDR1 is GTSNPN and CDR2 is SVGIG (reference sequence). Variable domain in full (rest from reference TRBV30 and TRBJ1-1): SQTIHQWPATLVQPVGSPLSLECTVEGTSNPNLYWYRQAAGRGLQLLFYSVGIGQISSEVPQNLSASRPQDRQFILSSKKLLLSDSGFYLCAWRDGGHTEAFFGQGTRLTVV.

The DNA for the CDR3 is TGTGCCAGCAGCTTGAGCGGGGCCTACGGAAATGAGCAGTTCTTC. Protein product: CASSLSGAYGNEQFF. The V and J genes are TRBV7-2 and TRBJ2-1, with TRBD2 matching over 7 bases. The CDR3 loop spans 15 amino acids. V gave up 3 bases and J gave up 7 bases; unmatched junction bases: 9. CDR1 is SGHTA, CDR2 FQGNSA, per germline.

This clonotype was counted once. This rearrangement joins TRBV18 to TRBJ1-2, with no clear D. The germline V gene encodes CDR1 KGHSH and CDR2 LQKENI. V lost 2 bases and J 4 bases, leaving 5 bases between the germline ends. This CDR3 is built from 12 residues. In nucleotides, the CDR3 is TGTGCCAGCTCACCAGACCTCTATGGCTACACCTTC. This encodes CASSPDLYGYTF.

V gene TRBV5-4 combines with J gene TRBJ2-6; D gene uncertain. The CDR3 has 15 amino acids. V was clipped by 1 base and J by 2 bases, with 7 bases between them. Germline V gene sequence: CDR1 SGHNT, CDR2 YYREEE (reference sequence). The CDR3 sequence: CASSLSGTGANVLTF. In nucleotides, the CDR3 is TGTGCCAGCAGCTTGTCAGGAACTGGGGCCAACGTCCTGACTTTC.

CDR3 residues: CASSSHIIPYEQYF. CDR3 DNA: TGTGCCAGCAGCTCCCACATAATTCCCTACGAGCAGTACTTC. The chain combines TRBV7-9 with TRBJ2-7; D is uncertain. Germline CDR1 reads SEHNR; CDR2 reads FQNEAQ (reference sequence). V dropped 4 bases and J dropped 2 bases, with 12 bases sitting between them. This CDR3 region has 14 residues.

The J gene is TRBJ1-1, the V gene TRBV29-1, with TRBD1 matching over 10 bases. V was clipped by 8 bases and J by 2 bases; unmatched bases: 5. The CDR3 covers 13 residues. The germline CDR1 and CDR2 sequences are SQVTM and ANQGSEA. DNA for the CDR3: TGCAGCAGTTGGGACAGGGGAAACACTGAAGCTTTCTTT. Encoded protein: CSSWDRGNTEAFF.

This chain links TRBV5-1 with TRBJ2-1; 8 bases map to TRBD2. Losses at the gene ends were 4 bases for V and 7 bases for J; bases not matched to a gene: 4. The CDR3 is 13 amino acids. From germline, CDR1 is SGHRS and CDR2 YFSETQ. The CDR3 DNA reads TGCGCCAGCAGCCCCGGGACTAGAAATGAGCAGTTCTTC. Protein product: CASSPGTRNEQFF. Using reference TRBV5-1 and TRBJ2-1 for the parts outside the CDR3, the full variable domain is KAGVTQTPRYLIKTRGQQVTLSCSPISGHRSVSWYQQTPGQGLQFLFEYFSETQRNKGNFPGRFSGRQFSNSRSEMNVSTLELGDSALYLCASSPGTRNEQFFGPGTRLTVL.

The chain is built from TRBV29-1 and TRBJ1-4; D gene uncertain. Trimming took 5 bases from V and 6 from J, leaving 19 bases between them. The CDR3 is 15 residues long. Germline-derived CDR1 and CDR2 are SQVTM and ANQGSEA. The CDR3 DNA is TGCAGCGTTTTGAGGTTGGTCGGGGTCGATGAAAAACTGTTTTTT. Protein sequence: CSVLRLVGVDEKLFF.

The gene calls are TRBV6-2 or TRBV6-3 and TRBJ2-6; D call uncertain. Germline CDR1 is MNHEY and CDR2 is SVGEGT. This CDR3 has 14 amino acids. V dropped 7 bases and J dropped 1 base, with 8 bases sitting between them. CDR3 amino acids: CASTPTSGANVLTF. CDR3 DNA: TGTGCCAGCACCCCGACTTCTGGGGCCAACGTCCTGACTTTC.

This clonotype was seen a handful of times. Relative to the germline gene, one junction end is altered; a read error may explain this. The chain recombines TRBV30 with TRBJ1-1, with 11 bases matching TRBD1. The CDR3 spans 13 residues. The germline V gene encodes CDR1 GTSNPN and CDR2 SVGIG (reference sequence). The CDR3 nucleotides read TGTGCCTGGAGTGATCCGGGACAGGGGGTAGCTTTTTTT. As protein: CAWSDPGQGVAFF.

This rearrangement joins TRBV5-1 to TRBJ2-5; D not resolved. Per germline, CDR1 SGHRS and CDR2 YFSETQ. Trimming shortened V by 4 bases and J by 4 bases, and 11 bases separated the two germline ends. The CDR3 totals 13 residues. CDR3 sequence (DNA): TGCGCCAGCAGCAAAACAAGAGGAGAGACCCAGTACTTC. It yields the protein CASSKTRGETQYF.

V is TRBV30 and J is TRBJ1-1; 7 bases agree with TRBD1. This CDR3 contains 13 residues. CDR1 is GTSNPN, CDR2 SVGIG, per germline (reference sequence). V lost 2 bases and J lost 3; bases outside the gene matches: 3. The CDR3 reads CAWSKGAHTEAFF. The DNA of the CDR3 is TGTGCCTGGAGTAAGGGGGCTCACACTGAAGCTTTCTTT.

This rearrangement joins TRBV11-1 to TRBJ1-2; no reliable D call. V lost 4 bases and J 0 bases, leaving 15 bases between the germline ends. The CDR3 is 16 residues long. Germline CDR1 is SGHAT and CDR2 is FQDESV (reference sequence). In DNA, the CDR3 is TGTGCCAGCAGCTCAACCCGGGAAGGTTCTAACTATGGCTACACCTTC. Translating gives CASSSTREGSNYGYTF.

This chain connects TRBV9 to TRBJ1-2, with 9 bases lining up with TRBD1. Looked up from germline, CDR1 is SGDLS and CDR2 is YYNGEE. The V and J ends lost 4 bases and 6 bases, in that order; junction bases with no gene match: 7. The CDR3 is 14 residues long. CDR3 sequence: CASSQTGQGNGYTF. CDR3 bases: TGTGCCAGCAGCCAAACCGGACAGGGGAATGGCTACACCTTC.

This clonotype was seen only once. The chain is built from TRBV4-1 and TRBJ2-3; D may correspond to TRBD1 or TRBD2 (5 bases each). V lost 2 bases and J lost 1, with 13 bases in between. This CDR3 has 16 amino acids. Germline V gives CDR1 MGHRA, CDR2 YSYEKL. CDR3 protein: CASSQRGAAGTDTQYF. CDR3 nucleotides: TGCGCCAGCAGCCAAAGGGGAGCGGCGGGCACAGATACGCAGTATTTT.

The chain has TRBV7-2 and TRBJ2-5; perhaps TRBD1 as D (5 bases). The CDR3 spans 14 residues. In germline, CDR1 is SGHTA, CDR2 FQGNSA. V was shortened by 2 bases and J by 4 bases, with 11 bases between the two germline ends. For the CDR3, the DNA is TGTGCCAGCAGCTTATCCAGGGTGGCAGAGACCCAGTACTTC. It is translated as CASSLSRVAETQYF.

The V call is TRBV5-5, the J call TRBJ2-1; maybe TRBD1 (6 bases). Looked up from germline, CDR1 is SGHKS and CDR2 is YYEKEE (reference sequence). The CDR3 spans 14 residues. The V end was cut by 0 bases, the J end by 8 bases, with 12 bases between. CDR3 in amino acids: CASSLEPGVDEQFF. CDR3 DNA: TGTGCCAGCAGCTTGGAGCCAGGGGTTGATGAGCAGTTCTTC.

The chain joins TRBV5-4 to TRBJ2-1, with 7 positions matching TRBD2. Germline lookup yields CDR1 SGHNT and CDR2 YYREEE (reference sequence). The CDR3 has 15 residues. V was clipped by 4 bases and J by 4 bases; unmatched bases: 8. CDR3 in amino acids: CASSKASGLYNEQFF. The DNA of the CDR3 is TGTGCCAGCAGCAAAGCTAGCGGACTGTACAATGAGCAGTTCTTC.

The V call is TRBV6-5, the J call TRBJ2-7, with D tentatively TRBD1 (6 bases). There are 14 residues in the CDR3. Trimming cost V 2 bases and J 6 bases, with 14 bases left between them. From germline, CDR1 is MNHEY and CDR2 SVGAGI. The CDR3 here is CASSYITGSPEQYF. CDR3 in DNA: TGTGCCAGCAGTTACATAACAGGGTCTCCCGAGCAGTACTTC.

The chain combines TRBV13 with TRBJ2-7; 13 nucleotides agree with TRBD2. The CDR3 spans 16 residues. CDR1 and CDR2 (germline): PRHDT, FYEKMQ (reference sequence). The junction had 7 bases not matched to a gene; V was cut back by 5 bases and J by 3 bases. CDR3 protein: CASSAQGLAGLYEQYF. For the CDR3, the DNA is TGTGCCAGCAGCGCCCAGGGACTAGCGGGACTCTACGAGCAGTACTTC.

This chain uses TRBV29-1 with TRBJ2-3, with 10 bases that match TRBD2. Unmatched junction bases numbered 8, after V lost 2 bases and J lost 3 bases. The CDR3 is 16 residues long. Germline-derived CDR1 and CDR2 are SQVTM and ANQGSEA. CDR3 loop: CSVEWASGRGTDTQYF. The DNA for the CDR3 is TGCAGCGTTGAATGGGCTAGCGGGAGAGGTACAGATACGCAGTATTTT.

V is TRBV5-5 and J is TRBJ2-1; the D gene is possibly TRBD2 (5 bases). V was pared by 2 bases and J by 0 bases, with 12 bases between. The CDR3 extends over 16 amino acids. In germline, CDR1 is SGHKS, CDR2 YYEKEE (reference sequence). CDR3 region: CASSLGGLSSYNEQFF. The DNA for the CDR3 is TGTGCCAGCAGCTTAGGCGGGTTAAGCTCCTACAATGAGCAGTTCTTC.

V and J are TRBV9 and TRBJ2-5, with D unresolved. Trimming took 0 bases from V and 4 from J, leaving 10 bases between them. The germline gives CDR1 SGDLS, CDR2 YYNGEE. This CDR3 is built from 14 residues. CDR3 protein: CASSVDGYGETQYF. The CDR3 DNA follows: TGTGCCAGCAGCGTAGACGGGTACGGAGAGACCCAGTACTTC.

The chain has TRBV15 and TRBJ1-5; D not resolved. Per the germline V gene, CDR1 is LNHNV and CDR2 is YYDKDF (reference sequence). CDR3 length: 13 amino acids. V dropped 0 bases and J dropped 7 bases, with 7 bases sitting between them. The chain's CDR3 is CATSRDQWQPQHF. CDR3 sequence (DNA): TGTGCCACCAGCAGAGATCAGTGGCAGCCCCAGCATTTT.

This rearrangement joins TRBV7-9 to TRBJ2-1; D is perhaps TRBD2 (6 bases). V was shortened by 3 bases and J by 1 base, with 7 bases between the two germline ends. The germline CDR1 and CDR2 sequences are SEHNR and FQNEAQ (reference sequence). The CDR3 totals 14 residues. As DNA, the CDR3 is TGTGCCAGCAGCTTGGAGGGATCCTACAATGAGCAGTTCTTC. This sequence encodes CASSLEGSYNEQFF.

The chain uses TRBV20-1 and TRBJ2-3, with TRBD2 identical over 9 bases. The V segment lost 2 bases and the J segment 3 bases; nucleotides outside the gene matches: 6. The CDR3 contains 15 residues. Germline V lookup: CDR1 DFQATT, CDR2 SNEGSKA (reference sequence). CDR3 residues: CSARLAGAGTDTQYF. In DNA form, the CDR3 reads TGCAGTGCTAGATTAGCGGGAGCGGGAACAGATACGCAGTATTTT.

This clonotype came up once. The rearrangement uses TRBV20-1 and TRBJ1-2, with 9 bases that match TRBD1. Trimming cost V 5 bases and J 6 bases; bases outside gene matches: 13. The CDR3 contains 15 residues. Germline V lookup: CDR1 DFQATT, CDR2 SNEGSKA (reference sequence). This chain's CDR3 is CSAQDARDRVNGYTF. CDR3 in DNA: TGCAGTGCTCAAGACGCTCGGGACAGGGTGAATGGCTACACCTTC.

The V call is TRBV29-1, the J call TRBJ2-1, with TRBD2 matching over 9 bases. Unmatched junction bases numbered 2, after V lost 0 bases and J lost 2 bases. CDR1 and CDR2 from the germline V gene are SQVTM and ANQGSEA. CDR3 size: 15 residues. CDR3 in amino acids: CSVEDRLAAYNEQFF. The CDR3 region has the DNA TGCAGCGTTGAAGATCGACTAGCGGCCTACAATGAGCAGTTCTTC.

This clonotype was seen a single time. The chain carries TRBV5-1 and TRBJ2-7; D gene uncertain. The CDR3 runs 13 residues. Per germline, CDR1 SGHRS and CDR2 YFSETQ. The germline V and J ends were trimmed by 2 bases and 3 bases, with 9 bases remaining between them. The chain's CDR3 is CASSFEVGYEQYF. The CDR3 nucleotides read TGCGCCAGCAGCTTTGAAGTGGGCTACGAGCAGTACTTC.